This T cell receptor (beta chain) is from a study of blood T cell repertoires in COVID-19 (dated by TCRdb to about 2020). Context from the whole study: Samples from collaborators originated in the United States, Italy and Spain and spanned both the acute and convalescent phases of COVID-19. Deeply sampled blood TCRbeta repertoires from subjects exposed to, actively infected with, or recovered from COVID-19 were included in the dataset. A freely available public database, intended as a resource for researchers studying the immune response to SARS-CoV-2, is where the repertoires were released. Where available, HLA class I and class II types were taken from metadata supplied by the sample provider and were not determined by assay-based typing. The prospective study material was composed of cDNA or gDNA derived from T cells, B-cell-depleted T cells, or PBMCs. The samples were drawn from two sources: the first 160 participants of the ongoing ImmuneRACE study, and over 1,000 subjects contributed by 6 global collaborators. A de-identified subject ID, COVID-19 status, age in years and sex were almost always included in the sample metadata. General study outcomes and caveats: The amount of clinical and demographic metadata varied by source and participant and was provided uncurated.

Details on this clone: Its antigen is still unknown. No qualities accompany the bases; no much larger clone lies one base away.

The CDR3 measures 15 amino acids from cysteine to phenylalanine. CDR3 DNA only is kept here, 45 bases in frame from base 1. The germline V gene provides CDR1 KGHSH and CDR2 LQKENI. V loses 8 bases at its end and J loses 3 bases; junction bases beyond the gene matches: 11. Enrolling through a virtual design, the prospective study's participants ranged in age from roughly 18 to 90 years and lived across more than 20 United States geographic areas. To assign participants to cohorts, the prospective study relied on clinical history that participants themselves reported in a screening survey and a study questionnaire. Recovered participants in ImmuneRACE Cohort 3 were defined by two consecutive negative NP/OP PCR tests, clearance by a healthcare professional, or resolution of symptoms. In the prospective study, whole blood, serum and a nasopharyngeal or oropharyngeal swab were collected from each participant by mobile phlebotomists. Additional blood draws and questionnaires over an approximately 2-month period could optionally be provided by prospective study participants. Before DNA extraction, prospective study blood samples were shipped either frozen or at room temperature.

The immunoSEQ Assay, a bias-controlled multiplex PCR, was used to amplify TCRbeta CDR3 regions from genomic DNA. The authors' pipeline ran thus. Nucleated cell counts per sample were estimated from amplification of reference gene primers within the assay. To quantify the absolute abundance of each unique TCRbeta CDR3 rearrangement, sequence reads were collapsed and filtered. For each sample, productive Simpson clonality was calculated as the square root of Simpson's diversity index across productive rearrangements. TCRdb provides this immuneACCESS table in a form limited to in-frame rearrangements. Some clones are lacking; in checked studies, under half of them reflect an unresolved V gene, and why the rest are absent is not known. The V and J calls and clone size are taken from that table; D and trimming were inferred from the DNA. For this sample the table gives fewer than 200,000 clones, of which 88% were detected only once. Of the sample, about 8.4% is held by the ten largest clones.

The sequencing sample was made of PBMCs or T cells enriched from blood (not recorded which). The sequence is built from TRBV18 and TRBJ2-3; 7 middle bases align to TRBD2. The source of this sequence is a woman between 18 and 29 years old who had recovered from COVID-19. CDR3 loop: CASLPRAGVTDTQYF. The sequenced DNA: TGTGCCAGCCTACCTCGGGCGGGGGTTACAGATACGCAGTATTTT.